This T cell receptor beta chain was profiled in a study of glioma-infiltrating T cells after dendritic cell vaccination. The CDR3 runs 14 residues. Per the germline V gene, CDR1 is MNHNS and CDR2 is SASEGT. Trimming removed 2 bases at V and 6 bases at J, with 11 bases between. This clone was recorded a few times. Up to 2 ug genomic DNA was used for TCRB CDR3 amplification. Profiled with immunoSEQ multiplex PCR; TCRdb holds only in-frame clones, not every one. This table holds about 64,000 clones, around 83% found once. This chain connects TRBV6-1 to TRBJ1-5, with TRBD1 as a possible D gene (5 bases). This material consisted of blood, taken before dendritic cell vaccination. This receptor was taken from a human donor with glioblastoma. CDR3 amino acids: CASSEPRDSQPQHF. CDR3 DNA sequence: TGTGCCAGCAGTGAACCCAGGGATAGTCAGCCCCAGCATTTT.